The 7 T cell receptor beta chains in this list originate from one sample, sequenced in a study of cytomegalovirus exposure and HLA in healthy donors. With 60 Vbeta and 13 Jbeta primers, the PCR was carried out. Using immunoSEQ multiplex PCR, the repertoire was profiled, and TCRdb retains in-frame clones only, with some absent. The table lists about 230,000 clones, around four fifths of them singletons. The sample consisted of PBMCs. Receptors originate from a woman aged 55-69 years in good health and CMV-seropositive.

The chain is built from TRBV6-1 and TRBJ2-4; D is ambiguous. Trimming cost V 8 bases and J 0 bases, with 8 bases left between them. Germline CDR1 is MNHNS and CDR2 is SASEGT. The CDR3 extends over 13 amino acids. The CDR3 here is CASATEAKNIQYF. CDR3 DNA: TGTGCCAGCGCTACAGAAGCCAAAAACATTCAGTACTTC.

Concerning this clone itself: At one end the junction does not follow the germline gene, possibly because of a read error. Other DNA sequences of this sample code for an identical CDR3. The CDR3 reads CASSSDRGYDGYTF. The CDR3 nucleotides are TGTGCCAGCAGTTCGGACAGGGGCTATGACGGCTACACCTTT. The chain has TRBV6-1 and TRBJ1-2, with TRBD1 identical over 9 bases. Germline V gene sequence: CDR1 MNHNS, CDR2 SASEGT. The CDR3 has 14 amino acids.

The chain recombines TRBV27 with TRBJ2-3; 8 bases are shared with TRBD2. Germline CDR1 reads MNHEY; CDR2 reads SMNVEV (reference sequence). The CDR3 is made up of 15 amino acids. The trim removed 4 bases at V and 3 bases at J, leaving 6 bases unmatched. In nucleotides, the CDR3 is TGTGCCAGCAGTTCGCCTAGCGGGTTAACAGATACGCAGTATTTT. Amino acid sequence: CASSSPSGLTDTQYF.

CDR3 region: CATSRDRAGTGQYF. The CDR3 DNA reads TGTGCCACCAGCAGAGATCGAGCGGGAACAGGGCAGTACTTC. This chain joins TRBV15 and TRBJ2-7; 7 bases agree with TRBD2. In germline, CDR1 is LNHNV, CDR2 YYDKDF (reference sequence). J gave up 9 bases and V 0 bases, and 8 bases lay outside the gene matches. The CDR3 is made up of 14 amino acids.

In regard to this clone: No conserved phenylalanine or tryptophan ends this CDR3, so it is likely a read error. Because the CDR3's place on the DNA is in doubt, the DNA is left out and the CDR3 is given as listed by TCRdb. The gene calls are TRBV6-5 and TRBJ1-2; the table's D gene call, TRBD1, was not cross checked with the DNA. In germline, CDR1 is MNHEY, CDR2 SVGAGI. The CDR3 contains 9 residues when both ends are counted. The CDR3 is CASSVRGSS.

In this sample, this clone turned up a few times. The chain joins TRBV7-2 to TRBJ1-5; the D gene is possibly TRBD1 (5 bases). Per the germline V gene, CDR1 is SGHTA and CDR2 is FQGNSA. The CDR3 totals 14 residues. Trimming took off 2 bases at V and 4 bases at J, with 9 bases between the two ends. The CDR3 sequence is CASSLHQGNQPQHF. CDR3 nucleotide sequence: TGTGCCAGCAGCTTACATCAGGGAAATCAGCCCCAGCATTTT.

The chain carries TRBV7-9 and TRBJ1-1; possible D gene TRBD1, 6 bases. Germline assignment: CDR1 SEHNR and CDR2 FQNEAQ (reference sequence). Trimming removed 4 bases at V and 11 bases at J, with 14 bases between. The CDR3 is 12 amino acids. For the CDR3, the DNA is TGTGCCAGCAGCTCTAACAGGGTAGGTGCTTTCTTT. It is translated as CASSSNRVGAFF. The full variable domain, completed using reference TRBV7-9 and TRBJ1-1, is DTGVSQNPRHKITKRGQNVTFRCDPISEHNRLYWYRQTLGQGPEFLTYFQNEAQLEKSRLLSDRFSAERPKGSFSTLEIQRTEQGDSAMYLCASSSNRVGAFFGQGTRLTVV.